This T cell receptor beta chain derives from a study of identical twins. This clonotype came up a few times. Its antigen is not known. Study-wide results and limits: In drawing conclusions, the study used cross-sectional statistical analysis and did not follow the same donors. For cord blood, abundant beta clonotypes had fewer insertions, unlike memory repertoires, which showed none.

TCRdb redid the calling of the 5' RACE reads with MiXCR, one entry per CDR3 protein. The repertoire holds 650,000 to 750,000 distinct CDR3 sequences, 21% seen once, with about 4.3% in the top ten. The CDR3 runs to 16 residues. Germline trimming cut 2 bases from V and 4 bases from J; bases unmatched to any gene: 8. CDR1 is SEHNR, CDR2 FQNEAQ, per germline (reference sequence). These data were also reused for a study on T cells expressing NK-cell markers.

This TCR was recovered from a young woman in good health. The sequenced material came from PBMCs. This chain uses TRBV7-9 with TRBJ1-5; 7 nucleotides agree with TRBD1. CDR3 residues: CASSLYGLGQNQPQHF. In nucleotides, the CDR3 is TGTGCCAGCAGCTTATACGGGCTGGGACAGAATCAGCCCCAGCATTTT.